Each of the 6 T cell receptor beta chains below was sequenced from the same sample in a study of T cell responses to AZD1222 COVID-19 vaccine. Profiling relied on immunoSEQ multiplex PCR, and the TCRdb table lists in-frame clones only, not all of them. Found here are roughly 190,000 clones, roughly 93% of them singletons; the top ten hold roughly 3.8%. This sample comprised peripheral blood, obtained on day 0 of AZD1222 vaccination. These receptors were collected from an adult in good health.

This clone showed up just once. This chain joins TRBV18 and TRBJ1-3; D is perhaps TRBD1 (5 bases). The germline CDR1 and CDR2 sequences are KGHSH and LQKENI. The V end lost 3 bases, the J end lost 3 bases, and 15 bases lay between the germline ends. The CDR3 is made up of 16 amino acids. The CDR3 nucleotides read TGTGCCAGCTCACCTGGGACCGGCTTCGGTGGAAACACCATATATTTT. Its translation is CASSPGTGFGGNTIYF.

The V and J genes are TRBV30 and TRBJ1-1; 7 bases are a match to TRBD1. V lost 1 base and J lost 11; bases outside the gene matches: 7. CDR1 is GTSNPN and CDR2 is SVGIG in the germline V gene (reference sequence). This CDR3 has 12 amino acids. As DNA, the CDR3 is TGTGCCTGGAGTGGGGAGGACAGGAGTGCTTTCTTT. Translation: CAWSGEDRSAFF.

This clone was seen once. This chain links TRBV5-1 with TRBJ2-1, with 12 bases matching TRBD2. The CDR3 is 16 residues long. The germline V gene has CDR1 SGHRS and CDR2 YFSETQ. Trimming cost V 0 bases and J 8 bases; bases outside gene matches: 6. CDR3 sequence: CASSLVPSGGAYEQFF. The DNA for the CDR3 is TGCGCCAGCAGCTTGGTTCCTAGCGGGGGGGCATATGAGCAGTTCTTC.

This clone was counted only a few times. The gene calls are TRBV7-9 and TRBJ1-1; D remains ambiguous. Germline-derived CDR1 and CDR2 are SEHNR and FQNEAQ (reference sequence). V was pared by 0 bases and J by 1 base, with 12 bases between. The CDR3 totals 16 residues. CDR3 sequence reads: CASSLAIWTENTEAFF. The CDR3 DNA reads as TGTGCCAGCAGCTTAGCCATATGGACTGAGAACACTGAAGCTTTCTTT.

CDR3: CAISESTGGYTF. CDR3 nucleotide sequence: TGTGCCATCAGTGAGTCAACGGGTGGCTACACCTTC. The chain recombines TRBV10-3 with TRBJ1-2; no definite D call. With 0 bases removed from V and 7 bases from J, the gap between germline ends came to 6 bases. Germline loops: CDR1 ENHRY, CDR2 SYGVKD. This CDR3 spans 12 amino acids.

The CDR3 coding sequence is TGTGCCAGCAGCCAGGGGGCAGGTACAAACTATGGCTACACCTTC. Residues: CASSQGAGTNYGYTF. The chain links TRBV11-3 to TRBJ1-2; 8 bases map to TRBD1. Germline V gene lookup returns CDR1 SGHNT and CDR2 YENEEA. There are 15 residues in the CDR3. The ends lost 5 bases at V and 2 bases at J; junction bases unmatched: 7.